Below are 14 T cell receptor beta chains sequenced from a single sample in a study of blood T cell repertoires in COVID-19. Sequencing was performed with immunoSEQ multiplex PCR; in TCRdb, only in-frame clones are kept and a portion is missing. The sample lists roughly 250,000 clones; 84% were seen once. The sequenced sample was peripheral blood. The source of these receptors is a human donor in a cohort sampled during active COVID-19.

The J gene is TRBJ2-1, the V gene TRBV11-3; possible D gene TRBD1, 6 bases. Germline V gene lookup returns CDR1 SGHNT and CDR2 YENEEA. There are 14 residues in the CDR3. Trimming removed 4 bases from V and 5 bases from J, with 12 bases in between. For the CDR3, the DNA is TGTGCCAGCAGCTCCAGGGGCGCGAACAATGAGCAGTTCTTC. Encoded protein: CASSSRGANNEQFF.

This chain joins TRBV4-3 and TRBJ1-1; D may be TRBD1 (6 bases). There are 14 residues in the CDR3. V dropped 1 base and J dropped 2 bases, with 8 bases sitting between them. Germline V CDR1 and CDR2: LGHNA, YSLEER. CDR3 sequence (DNA): TGCGCCAGCAGCCAAGCACAGGGTAACACTGAAGCTTTCTTT. This gives the protein CASSQAQGNTEAFF.

The gene calls are TRBV11-2 and TRBJ1-3, with 7 bases identical to TRBD1. With 1 base clipped from V and 3 bases from J, the junction kept 0 bases outside the gene matches. There are 14 residues in the CDR3. Looked up from germline, CDR1 is SGHAT and CDR2 is FQNNGV. The CDR3 reads CASSLGQGGNTIYF. The CDR3, as DNA: TGTGCCAGCAGCTTAGGACAGGGTGGAAACACCATATATTTT.

This clone was picked up a small number of times. The chain recombines TRBV11-2 with TRBJ1-2; D remains ambiguous. Germline V gene lookup returns CDR1 SGHAT and CDR2 FQNNGV. Trimming cost V 4 bases and J 2 bases, with 11 bases left between them. The CDR3 has 14 residues. The chain's CDR3 is CASSSGRENYGYTF. As DNA, the CDR3 is TGTGCCAGCAGCTCTGGACGGGAGAACTATGGCTACACCTTC.

The V and J genes are TRBV3-1 (or the pseudogene TRBV3-2) and TRBJ2-3, with 7 bases identical to TRBD2. Germline values: CDR1 LGHDT, CDR2 YNNKEL (reference sequence). This CDR3 comprises 16 residues. V shed 2 bases and J 5 bases; nucleotides not matched to a gene: 10. CDR3 nucleotides: TGTGCCAGCAGCCAATTCAGCGGGGTAGGTTTAGATACGCAGTATTTT. Translating it yields CASSQFSGVGLDTQYF.

The chain employs TRBV14 and TRBJ2-7; 11 bases agree with TRBD2. Germline assignment: CDR1 SGHDN and CDR2 FVKESK. This CDR3 spans 14 amino acids. Unmatched junction bases numbered 3, after V lost 4 bases and J lost 4 bases. CDR3 bases: TGTGCCAGCAGCCTAGCGGGGGGGCTATACGAGCAGTACTTC. This codes for CASSLAGGLYEQYF.

The chain recombines TRBV5-5 with TRBJ2-1; 9 bases map to TRBD1. This CDR3 spans 13 amino acids. Germline V gives CDR1 SGHKS, CDR2 YYEKEE (reference sequence). Trimming removed 6 bases from V and 7 bases from J; junction bases left unmatched: 5. This chain's CDR3 is CASTRDRANEQFF. CDR3 in DNA: TGTGCCAGCACCCGGGACAGGGCGAATGAGCAGTTCTTC.

The V call is TRBV10-2, the J call TRBJ2-3; 7 bases map to TRBD1. Germline trimming cut 7 bases from V and 2 bases from J; bases unmatched to any gene: 3. The CDR3 length is 13 residues. In germline, CDR1 is WSHSY, CDR2 SAAADI. The CDR3 is CASIGQDTDTQYF. DNA of the CDR3: TGCGCCAGCATCGGACAGGACACAGATACGCAGTATTTT.

The genes are TRBV7-2 and TRBJ2-1; 10 bases align to TRBD2. The V and J ends lost 5 bases and 6 bases, in that order; junction bases with no gene match: 7. Germline V gives CDR1 SGHTA, CDR2 FQGNSA. The CDR3 has 15 residues. The CDR3 protein is CASSPQRGGANEQFF. The DNA of the CDR3 is TGTGCCAGCAGCCCCCAGCGGGGGGGAGCCAATGAGCAGTTCTTC. Combining the CDR3 with reference TRBV7-2 and TRBJ2-1 gives the whole variable domain GAGVSQSPSNKVTEKGKDVELRCDPISGHTALYWYRQSLGQGLEFLIYFQGNSAPDKSGLPSDRFSAERTGGSVSTLTIQRTQQEDSAVYLCASSPQRGGANEQFFGPGTRLTVL.

This chain joins TRBV6-1 and TRBJ2-1, with 7 bases that match TRBD1. Germline values: CDR1 MNHNS, CDR2 SASEGT. CDR3 size: 16 residues. Germline trimming cut 1 base from V and 7 bases from J; bases unmatched to any gene: 10. The CDR3 DNA reads as TGTGCCAGCAGTGAAGGAAAGGGGGCGCGGCTGAATGAGCAGTTCTTC. Protein product: CASSEGKGARLNEQFF.

The chain carries TRBV2 and TRBJ2-1; 7 bases fit TRBD2. V shed 1 base, J shed 5 bases, and the junction held 8 bases outside the gene matches. The V gene's germline CDR1 is SNHLY and CDR2 FYNNEI. The CDR3 loop spans 16 amino acids. CDR3 sequence: CASSEEVGLPDNEQFF. The CDR3 region has the DNA TGTGCCAGCAGTGAAGAAGTGGGACTACCGGACAATGAGCAGTTCTTC.

The chain employs TRBV5-5 and TRBJ1-6; no clear D. Germline V lookup: CDR1 SGHKS, CDR2 YYEKEE (reference sequence). The CDR3 totals 14 residues. Trimming took 3 bases from V and 4 from J, leaving 8 bases between them. The CDR3 nucleotides are TGTGCCAGCAGCTGGGCGCTGTATAATTCACCCCTCCACTTT. Residues: CASSWALYNSPLHF.

The V gene is TRBV11-2, the J gene TRBJ2-3; D gene unclear. The CDR3 covers 13 residues. Germline assignment: CDR1 SGHAT and CDR2 FQNNGV. V was clipped by 1 base and J by 3 bases, with 5 bases between them. The CDR3 is CASSLVPTDTQYF. The DNA of the CDR3 is TGTGCCAGCAGCTTAGTTCCTACAGATACGCAGTATTTT. The full variable domain, in which reference TRBV11-2 and TRBJ2-3 provide the parts outside the CDR3, is EAGVAQSPRYKIIEKRQSVAFWCNPISGHATLYWYQQILGQGPKLLIQFQNNGVVDDSQLPKDRFSAERLKGVDSTLKIQPAKLEDSAVYLCASSLVPTDTQYFGPGTRLTVL.

This chain links TRBV14 with TRBJ1-1, with D tentatively TRBD1 (5 bases). V shed 5 bases and J shed 5 bases, with 18 bases lying between them. This CDR3 is 15 amino acids long. Germline V gene data show CDR1 as SGHDN and CDR2 as FVKESK. The CDR3 DNA sequence: TGTGCCAGCAGCAAAGGGGTGCAGGGTAATACTGAAGCTTTCTTT. Residues: CASSKGVQGNTEAFF.